The 2 T cell receptor beta chains below were found in one sample sequenced in a study of blood T cell repertoires in COVID-19. Sequencing was performed with immunoSEQ multiplex PCR; in TCRdb, only in-frame clones are kept and a portion is missing. The table records about 390,000 clones, approximately 87% of them present only once. The sample was PBMCs or T cells enriched from blood (not recorded which). The origin of the receptors is a woman aged 45-65 years who had recovered from COVID-19.

This chain uses TRBV5-6 with TRBJ1-1, with D maybe TRBD1 (5 bases). The ends were cut back, 4 bases at V and 5 bases at J, with 9 bases in the middle. This CDR3 contains 12 residues. Looked up from germline, CDR1 is SGHDT and CDR2 is YYEEEE. The CDR3, as DNA: TGTGCCAGCAGCCCGCGGACAACTGAAGCTTTCTTT. Residues: CASSPRTTEAFF.

The chain carries TRBV25-1 and TRBJ1-5, with D possibly TRBD1 on 6 matching bases. The V gene lost 4 bases and the J gene lost 6 bases, with 13 bases spanning the gap. CDR3 size: 14 residues. CDR1 MGHDK and CDR2 SYGVNS come from the germline V gene. The CDR3 region is CASSATGFSQPQHF. CDR3 DNA: TGTGCCAGCAGTGCTACAGGGTTCAGTCAGCCCCAGCATTTT.